The clone carrying this T cell receptor (beta chain) was recorded a few times. Its specificity is unknown. Using immunoSEQ multiplex PCR, the repertoire was profiled, and TCRdb retains in-frame clones only, with some absent. The profile shows about 7,200 clones, 72% of them singletons. The CDR3 sequence is 14 residues long. Between the trimmed V and J ends, which lost 7 bases and 0 bases, there was a span of 7 bases. Germline CDR1 reads SGHNT; CDR2 reads YENEEA. The source of the sample is a study of T cell repertoires in ileal Crohn's disease. Across the study: Surgery for a complication: stricturing in around 60%, penetrating in approximately 40%.

Study observations and caveats: All patients with clonality above 26.8% had endoscopic recurrence. Clonal expansions were more frequent in active smokers than non-smokers at surgery.

The sequenced sample was ileal tissue. The chain employs TRBV11-3 and TRBJ2-6, with D unclear. The receptor comes from an adult with Crohn's disease. The DNA of the CDR3 is TGTGCCAGCATGACTTTCTCTGGGGCCAACGTCCTGACTTTC. Residues: CASMTFSGANVLTF. Using reference TRBV11-3 and TRBJ2-6 for the parts outside the CDR3, the full variable domain is EAGVVQSPRYKIIEKKQPVAFWCNPISGHNTLYWYLQNLGQGPELLIRYENEEAVDDSQLPKDRFSAERLKGVDSTLKIQPAELGDSAVYLCASMTFSGANVLTFGAGSRLTVL.